The 25 T cell receptor beta chains below come from one sample, sequenced in a study of T cell responses to AZD1222 COVID-19 vaccine (dated by TCRdb to the early 2020s). Sample time point, as interpreted from the label and publication: about 28 days (+/-7) after the second vaccine dose. The library was produced with the immunoSEQ multiplex PCR assay. TCRdb stores this immuneACCESS table with in-frame sequences only. Part of the clones is absent; in the studies checked, under half of the shortfall reflects unresolved V genes, and no reason is known for the rest. The sample yields approximately 70,000 clones; 60% to 85% were counted once. The ten largest account for roughly 50% of the sample. The sequenced sample was peripheral blood, obtained 28 days after the second AZD1222 dose. Source of these receptors: an adult who received the AZD1222 COVID-19 vaccine.

This clone was observed a single time. J is TRBJ1-2 and V is TRBV2; D is unclear. Germline CDR1 and CDR2: SNHLY and FYNNEI. This CDR3 is 15 amino acids long. Trimming left V 4 bases short and J 1 base short, with 13 bases between. The CDR3: CASSGAQTRNYGYTF. CDR3 DNA: TGTGCCAGCAGTGGGGCACAGACTCGTAACTATGGCTACACCTTC.

This clone came up once. The rearrangement uses TRBV11-2 and TRBJ2-2; TRBD2 matches at 10 bases. Germline loops: CDR1 SGHAT, CDR2 FQNNGV. The CDR3 runs 15 residues. With V trimmed by 7 bases and J by 1 base, 3 bases remained unmatched. The CDR3 DNA follows: TGTGCCAGCAAGTGGACTAGCGGGAACACCGGGGAGCTGTTTTTT. Protein: CASKWTSGNTGELFF.

The V call is TRBV3-1 (or the pseudogene TRBV3-2), the J call TRBJ2-6; no firm D call. Germline V lookup: CDR1 LGHDT, CDR2 YNNKEL (reference sequence). CDR3 length: 14 amino acids. Trimming stripped 0 bases from V and 3 bases from J, with 3 bases between. This CDR3 reads CASSQEGGANVLTF. The CDR3 nucleotides read TGTGCCAGCAGCCAAGAAGGTGGGGCCAACGTCCTGACTTTC.

This clone was counted between two and nine times. CDR3 loop: CASSQDGTGSYNEQFF. CDR3 DNA: TGCGCCAGCAGCCAAGACGGGACAGGTTCCTACAATGAGCAGTTCTTC. The V and J genes are TRBV4-3 and TRBJ2-1; TRBD1 aligns across 8 bases. CDR3 length equals 16 residues. Trimming at V came to 0 bases and at J to 1 base, leaving 2 bases not matched to a gene. Germline values: CDR1 LGHNA, CDR2 YSLEER.

This chain uses TRBV4-3 with TRBJ1-1; tentative D call: TRBD1 (5 bases). This CDR3 has 15 residues. The V gene's germline CDR1 is LGHNA and CDR2 YSLEER. V gave up 5 bases and J gave up 5 bases, with 18 bases separating them. CDR3: CASSSRAPTVTEAFF. In DNA, the CDR3 is TGCGCCAGCAGCTCGAGAGCCCCGACAGTAACTGAAGCTTTCTTT.

The table lists this clone with a count of one. The rearrangement joins TRBV24-1 to TRBJ2-2; TRBD1 aligns across 8 bases. This CDR3 region has 15 residues. V lost 3 bases and J lost 5; bases outside the gene matches: 4. From germline, CDR1 is KGHDR and CDR2 SFDVKD. The CDR3 region has the DNA TGTGCCACCAGTGATGGACAGGGTCGTACCGGGGAGCTGTTTTTT. Amino acids: CATSDGQGRTGELFF.

The gene calls are TRBV6-2 or TRBV6-3 and TRBJ1-4, with D uncertain. The CDR3 is 11 amino acids. V lost 2 bases and J 7 bases, leaving 2 bases between the germline ends. Germline V gene data show CDR1 as MNHEY and CDR2 as SVGEGT. The CDR3 region has the DNA TGTGCCAGCAGTTACAGTGAAAAACTGTTTTTT. It encodes CASSYSEKLFF.

V and J are TRBV18 and TRBJ2-3; possibly TRBD1 for D (6 bases). Germline CDR1 reads KGHSH; CDR2 reads LQKENI. The CDR3 has 14 residues. V lost 2 bases, J lost 6 bases, and 12 bases lay in between. The CDR3 here is CASSPYSQGDTQYF. DNA of the CDR3: TGTGCCAGCTCACCATACAGTCAGGGGGATACGCAGTATTTT.

The chain carries TRBV11-2 and TRBJ1-2, with D unresolved. Trimming stripped 1 base from V and 5 bases from J, with 17 bases between. This CDR3 spans 16 amino acids. The germline V gene has CDR1 SGHAT and CDR2 FQNNGV. The CDR3 DNA is TGTGCCAGCAGCTTAGGAGGATTCATTACTCGGTATGGCTACACCTTC. It translates to CASSLGGFITRYGYTF. The full variable domain, in which reference TRBV11-2 and TRBJ1-2 provide the parts outside the CDR3, is EAGVAQSPRYKIIEKRQSVAFWCNPISGHATLYWYQQILGQGPKLLIQFQNNGVVDDSQLPKDRFSAERLKGVDSTLKIQPAKLEDSAVYLCASSLGGFITRYGYTFGSGTRLTVV.

The V call is TRBV27, the J call TRBJ2-7; 7 bases agree with TRBD1. The CDR3 sequence is 16 residues long. Per the germline V gene, CDR1 is MNHEY and CDR2 is SMNVEV (reference sequence). V shed 4 bases, J shed 5 bases, and the junction held 14 bases outside the gene matches. CDR3 DNA: TGTGCCAGCAGTTCACTATCCGGGACAGTCCGCGACGAGCAGTACTTC. This sequence encodes CASSSLSGTVRDEQYF.

The chain joins TRBV28 to TRBJ2-1; TRBD1 matches 8 bases. This CDR3 has 15 amino acids. Germline CDR1 is MDHEN and CDR2 is SYDVKM. Trimming cost V 4 bases and J 3 bases; bases outside gene matches: 5. As DNA, the CDR3 is TGTGCCAGCAGTTCCCAGGGGGCGGACTACAATGAGCAGTTCTTC. It specifies CASSSQGADYNEQFF.

This clone was observed a handful of times. The chain has TRBV15 and TRBJ2-7, with 8 bases identical to TRBD1. There are 15 residues in the CDR3. CDR1 and CDR2 from the germline V gene are LNHNV and YYDKDF (reference sequence). V was pared by 0 bases and J by 5 bases, with 6 bases of the junction left unmatched. The CDR3 protein is CATSREVRGPDEQYF. The CDR3 DNA reads TGTGCCACCAGCAGAGAAGTCAGGGGGCCGGACGAGCAGTACTTC.

The V gene is TRBV10-3, the J gene TRBJ2-2; 7 bases map to TRBD2. The CDR3 spans 15 residues. Trimming removed 7 bases from V and 5 bases from J; junction bases left unmatched: 10. Per germline, CDR1 ENHRY and CDR2 SYGVKD. The CDR3 spells CAINHGLGDTGELFF. The CDR3 region has the DNA TGTGCCATCAACCACGGACTAGGGGATACCGGGGAGCTGTTTTTT.

J is TRBJ2-2 and V is TRBV9; 9 bases align to TRBD2. The CDR3 is 14 amino acids. CDR1 and CDR2 from the germline V gene are SGDLS and YYNGEE. J lost 4 bases, V lost 7 bases, and 5 bases had no gene match. The CDR3 coding sequence is TGTGCCAGCCGCGGGGGGGCCAGCACCGGGGAGCTGTTTTTT. Amino acid sequence: CASRGGASTGELFF.

The rearrangement links TRBV19 to TRBJ1-4; 7 positions match TRBD1. The CDR3 consists of 15 residues. After removal of 4 bases from V and 4 bases from J, the junction contained 6 bases not matched to a gene. CDR1 LNHDA and CDR2 SQIVND come from the germline V gene (reference sequence). The chain's CDR3 is CASSTRDSVNEKLFF. CDR3 coding DNA: TGTGCCAGTAGTACCCGGGACAGCGTTAATGAAAAACTGTTTTTT.

The chain uses TRBV28 and TRBJ2-1, with D maybe TRBD2 (6 bases). With 11 bases removed from V and 6 bases from J, the gap between germline ends came to 11 bases. The CDR3 runs 11 residues. Looked up from germline, CDR1 is MDHEN and CDR2 is SYDVKM. DNA for the CDR3: TGTGCCCATGGGGGGTTCAATGAGCAGTTCTTC. Its translation: CAHGGFNEQFF.

The CDR3 spells CASSTGQGVGEQYF. The CDR3 DNA reads as TGCGCCAGCAGCACCGGACAGGGGGTGGGTGAGCAGTACTTC. This rearrangement joins TRBV5-1 to TRBJ2-7, with TRBD1 matching over 10 bases. This CDR3 region has 14 residues. The V and J ends lost 4 bases and 7 bases, in that order; junction bases with no gene match: 8. Germline V lookup: CDR1 SGHRS, CDR2 YFSETQ.

The gene calls are TRBV4-2 and TRBJ2-7; D perhaps matches TRBD1 (6 bases). Per the germline V gene, CDR1 is LGHNA and CDR2 is YNFKEQ. The CDR3 runs 13 residues. V was shortened by 4 bases and J by 2 bases, with 9 bases between the two germline ends. The CDR3 region is CASSPNRAYEQYF. DNA of the CDR3: TGTGCCAGCAGCCCAAACAGGGCCTACGAGCAGTACTTC.

The rearrangement joins TRBV2 to TRBJ2-6; D ambiguous. In germline, CDR1 is SNHLY, CDR2 FYNNEI. This CDR3 has 14 amino acids. Between the trimmed V and J ends, which lost 7 bases and 1 base, there was a span of 8 bases. The CDR3 DNA reads TGTGCCAGCATACTACAGTCTGGGGCCAACGTCCTGACTTTC. This sequence encodes CASILQSGANVLTF. The variable domain in full, with the rest retrieved from reference TRBV2 and TRBJ2-6, is EPEVTQTPSHQVTQMGQEVILRCVPISNHLYFYWYRQILGQKVEFLVSFYNNEISEKSEIFDDQFSVERPDGSNFTLKIRSTKLEDSAMYFCASILQSGANVLTFGAGSRLTVL.

The V gene is TRBV19, the J gene TRBJ1-1; a weak D match, TRBD1 (6 bases). The germline V and J ends were trimmed by 3 bases and 4 bases, with 12 bases remaining between them. The CDR3 has 14 residues. Germline values: CDR1 LNHDA, CDR2 SQIVND (reference sequence). The CDR3: CASSIPRGSTEAFF. CDR3 nucleotides: TGTGCCAGTAGTATTCCGAGGGGGTCCACTGAAGCTTTCTTT.

This clone was seen only once. The gene calls are TRBV9 and TRBJ1-2, with a weak D call TRBD1 (5 bases). Between the trimmed V and J ends, which lost 3 bases and 4 bases, there was a span of 13 bases. The CDR3 extends over 14 amino acids. From germline, CDR1 is SGDLS and CDR2 YYNGEE. The CDR3 region is CASSAGTAGYGYTF. DNA of the CDR3: TGTGCCAGCAGCGCGGGGACGGCGGGCTATGGCTACACCTTC.

The chain couples TRBV6-2 or TRBV6-3 to TRBJ2-7; D not certain. V lost 6 bases to trimming and J lost 2 bases, with 8 bases between them. Germline V CDR1 and CDR2: MNHEY, SVGEGT. This CDR3 region has 12 residues. This CDR3 is CASSLPTYEQYF. The CDR3 DNA follows: TGTGCCAGCAGCCTTCCAACCTACGAGCAGTACTTC.

The chain is built from TRBV6-1 and TRBJ2-7; D is ambiguous. This CDR3 spans 11 amino acids. V lost 5 bases to trimming and J lost 4 bases, with 6 bases between them. CDR1 and CDR2 (germline): MNHNS, SASEGT. CDR3 coding DNA: TGTGCCAGCAGTTATTATTACGAGCAGTACTTC. Protein product: CASSYYYEQYF.

This clone was seen once. This chain uses TRBV10-3 with TRBJ2-1; D is uncertain. Germline CDR1 and CDR2: ENHRY and SYGVKD. V was shortened by 3 bases and J by 0 bases, with 3 bases between the two germline ends. The CDR3 is 13 residues long. This CDR3 is CAISDSSYNEQFF. The CDR3, as DNA: TGTGCCATCAGTGACAGCTCCTACAATGAGCAGTTCTTC.

The CDR3 reads CASSFGQNGSPLHF. CDR3 DNA: TGCGCCAGCAGCTTCGGACAAAATGGTTCACCCCTCCACTTT. The chain uses TRBV5-1 and TRBJ1-6; tentatively, D is TRBD1 (5 bases). The CDR3 length is 14 residues. Trimming left V 2 bases short and J 9 bases short, with 12 bases between. Germline CDR1 reads SGHRS; CDR2 reads YFSETQ.